This is a list of T cell receptor beta chains from one sample in a study of T cell responses to AZD1222 COVID-19 vaccine. Clones were sequenced by immunoSEQ multiplex PCR, and TCRdb holds only the in-frame ones, with some missing. Seen here are 120,000 to 150,000 clones, 89% observed once, and the top ten hold about 1.8%. This sample comprised peripheral blood, obtained 28 days after the second AZD1222 dose. The receptors originated from an adult who received the AZD1222 COVID-19 vaccine. Both conserved end residues are part of each CDR3. Each record gives: J gene, V gene, D gene, CDR3 protein, CDR3 DNA. A D gene is named only where the DNA matches it firmly.

>TRBJ1-5|TRBV27|TRBD1
CASRSLTGGWDQPQHF
TGTGCCAGCAGGAGTCTTACAGGGGGTTGGGATCAGCCCCAGCATTTT
>TRBJ1-3|TRBV2|TRBD1
CASRAGQVSGNTIYF
TGTGCCAGCAGGGCCGGACAGGTCTCTGGAAACACCATATATTTT
>TRBJ2-5|TRBV5-1|.
CASSFSDKETQYF
TGCGCCAGCAGCTTCTCGGACAAAGAGACCCAGTACTTC
>TRBJ2-1|TRBV13|.
CASSLEGRAYNEQFF
TGTGCCAGCAGCTTGGAAGGTAGGGCTTACAATGAGCAGTTCTTC
>TRBJ1-1|TRBV6-1|.
CASSEWSNTEAFF
TGTGCCAGCAGTGAATGGTCGAACACTGAAGCTTTCTTT
>TRBJ2-1|TRBV3-1/TRBV3-2|.
CASSRGNEQFF
TGTGCCAGCAGCCGGGGGAATGAGCAGTTCTTC
>TRBJ2-1|TRBV3-1/TRBV3-2|.
CASSQDWSLASYNEQFF
TGTGCCAGCAGCCAAGATTGGAGCTTGGCATCCTACAATGAGCAGTTCTTC
>TRBJ1-4|TRBV7-8|TRBD1
CASSSQGASEKLFF
TGTGCCAGCAGCTCACAGGGGGCCAGTGAAAAACTGTTTTTT
>TRBJ1-4|TRBV5-6|.
CASSLGREKLFF
TGTGCCAGCAGCTTGGGGCGGGAAAAACTGTTTTTT
>TRBJ1-1|TRBV6-2/TRBV6-3|TRBD1
CASSYSVRGPLNTEAFF
TGTGCCAGCAGTTACTCCGTCAGGGGGCCGTTGAACACTGAAGCTTTCTTT
>TRBJ1-2|TRBV6-2/TRBV6-3|.
CASSYPGPGGYTF
TGTGCCAGCAGTTACCCGGGACCTGGCGGCTACACCTTC
>TRBJ1-1|TRBV29-1|.
CSVRARRTEAFF
TGCAGCGTTAGGGCCCGGCGCACTGAAGCTTTCTTT